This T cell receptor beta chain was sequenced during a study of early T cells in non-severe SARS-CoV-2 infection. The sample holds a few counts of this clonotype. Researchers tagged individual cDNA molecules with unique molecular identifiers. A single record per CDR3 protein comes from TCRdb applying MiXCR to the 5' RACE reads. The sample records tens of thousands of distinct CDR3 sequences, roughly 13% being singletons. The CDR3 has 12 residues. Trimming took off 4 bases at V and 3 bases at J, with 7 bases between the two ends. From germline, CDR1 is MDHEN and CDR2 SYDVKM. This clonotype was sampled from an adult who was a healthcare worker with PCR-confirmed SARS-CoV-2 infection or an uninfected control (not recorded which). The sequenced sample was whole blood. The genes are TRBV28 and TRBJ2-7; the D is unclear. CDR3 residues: CASSYYSYEQYF. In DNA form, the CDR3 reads TGTGCCAGCAGTTACTACAGCTACGAGCAGTACTTC.